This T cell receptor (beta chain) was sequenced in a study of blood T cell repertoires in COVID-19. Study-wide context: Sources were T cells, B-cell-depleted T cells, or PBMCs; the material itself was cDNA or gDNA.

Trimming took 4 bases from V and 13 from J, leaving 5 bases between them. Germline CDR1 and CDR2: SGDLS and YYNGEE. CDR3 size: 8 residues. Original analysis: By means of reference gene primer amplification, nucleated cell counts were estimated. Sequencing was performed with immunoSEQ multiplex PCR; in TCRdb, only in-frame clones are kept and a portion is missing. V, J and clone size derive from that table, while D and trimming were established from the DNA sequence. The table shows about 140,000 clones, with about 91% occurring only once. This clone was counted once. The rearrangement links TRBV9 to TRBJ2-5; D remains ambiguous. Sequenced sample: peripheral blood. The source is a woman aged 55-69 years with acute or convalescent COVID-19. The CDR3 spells CASSPMYF. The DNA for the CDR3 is TGTGCCAGCAGCCCAATGTACTTC.